Following are 25 T cell receptor beta chains from one sample sequenced in a study of identical twins. MiXCR was run by TCRdb on the 5' RACE reads, yielding one entry per CDR3 protein. The data contain around 490,000 distinct CDR3 sequences, 20% to 25% of them singletons. The data also belong to a second study, concerning yellow fever vaccine responses in identical twins.

What was sequenced was CD4+ T cells sorted from blood. Source of these receptors: a woman in her late teens or twenties in good health.

This clonotype was counted between two and nine times. This rearrangement joins TRBV28 to TRBJ2-5; possible D gene TRBD1, 6 bases. The CDR3 spans 12 residues. CDR1 is MDHEN, CDR2 SYDVKM, per germline. Trimming cost V 5 bases and J 7 bases, with 11 bases left between them. CDR3: CASSPPGATQYF. The CDR3 DNA reads as TGTGCCAGCAGTCCCCCAGGGGCGACCCAGTACTTC.

This chain connects TRBV5-6 to TRBJ2-5; D is possibly TRBD1 or TRBD2 (5 bases each). Germline CDR1 is SGHDT and CDR2 is YYEEEE. Trimming stripped 2 bases from V and 5 bases from J, with 13 bases between. This CDR3 has 14 residues. The DNA of the CDR3 is TGTGCCAGCAGCTTCCTGGGACCCCTGGAGACCCAGTACTTC. Amino acid sequence: CASSFLGPLETQYF.

This clonotype appeared a few times. This chain connects TRBV5-1 to TRBJ1-1; the match to TRBD1 covers 9 bases. The CDR3 sequence is 15 residues long. Germline V gene lookup returns CDR1 SGHRS and CDR2 YFSETQ. Losses at the gene ends were 4 bases for V and 1 base for J; bases not matched to a gene: 5. The CDR3 nucleotides are TGCGCCAGCAGCGGACCGGGACAGGGGAACACTGAAGCTTTCTTT. It is translated as CASSGPGQGNTEAFF. The whole variable domain, filled in from reference TRBV5-1 and TRBJ1-1, reads KAGVTQTPRYLIKTRGQQVTLSCSPISGHRSVSWYQQTPGQGLQFLFEYFSETQRNKGNFPGRFSGRQFSNSRSEMNVSTLELGDSALYLCASSGPGQGNTEAFFGQGTRLTVV.

Only a few counts were recorded for this clonotype. V gene TRBV12-3 or TRBV12-4 combines with J gene TRBJ1-1; no clear D. Trimming took off 6 bases at V and 4 bases at J, with 12 bases between the two ends. The CDR3 runs 13 residues. DNA of the CDR3: TGTGCCAGCAGGCTAAGGGATTTCACTGAAGCTTTCTTT. It yields the protein CASRLRDFTEAFF.

This chain connects TRBV4-2 to TRBJ1-1, with D tentatively TRBD1 (6 bases). V was trimmed by 0 bases and J by 1 base, leaving 9 bases between them. The CDR3 contains 15 residues. Germline lookup yields CDR1 LGHNA and CDR2 YNFKEQ. The CDR3 loop reads CASSQEDSQNTEAFF. Written as DNA, the CDR3 is TGTGCCAGCAGCCAAGAGGACAGTCAGAACACTGAAGCTTTCTTT.

This clonotype was found a few times. The chain combines TRBV7-9 with TRBJ1-1; D is uncertain. Germline assignment: CDR1 SEHNR and CDR2 FQNEAQ (reference sequence). V was cut by 5 bases and J by 0 bases, with 13 bases left in between. CDR3 size: 15 residues. CDR3 amino acids: CASSPRSAMNTEAFF. The CDR3 DNA reads TGTGCCAGCAGCCCGAGGTCGGCAATGAACACTGAAGCTTTCTTT.

This rearrangement joins TRBV5-1 to TRBJ2-6; D uncertain. The ends were cut back, 4 bases at V and 0 bases at J, with 5 bases in the middle. The germline V gene has CDR1 SGHRS and CDR2 YFSETQ. CDR3 length: 14 amino acids. DNA of the CDR3: TGCGCCAGCAGCACCCACTCTGGGGCCAACGTCCTGACTTTC. Protein: CASSTHSGANVLTF.

This clonotype was detected a few times. The chain uses TRBV29-1 and TRBJ1-1; D not resolved. The CDR3 has 13 residues. V lost 5 bases to trimming and J lost 1 base, with 11 bases between them. Germline V gives CDR1 SQVTM, CDR2 ANQGSEA. In nucleotides, the CDR3 is TGCAGCGTTCAAGGTGGAGGGAACACTGAAGCTTTCTTT. Its translation: CSVQGGGNTEAFF.

This chain uses TRBV13 with TRBJ1-2, with 7 nucleotides matching TRBD1. V lost 4 bases and J lost 2; bases outside the gene matches: 7. This CDR3 is built from 15 residues. From germline, CDR1 is PRHDT and CDR2 FYEKMQ (reference sequence). This CDR3 is CASSSDRRLNYGYTF. The CDR3 DNA follows: TGTGCCAGCAGCTCGGACAGGAGATTGAACTATGGCTACACCTTC.

The chain links TRBV7-8 to TRBJ1-2; D is perhaps TRBD1 (5 bases). Between the trimmed V and J ends, which lost 0 bases and 3 bases, there was a span of 20 bases. Per the germline V gene, CDR1 is SGHVS and CDR2 is FQNEAQ. The length of the CDR3 is 18 residues. The CDR3 DNA is TGTGCCAGCAGCTTAGCTGCTATCCCAGTCCGGGGGGACTATGGCTACACCTTC. The encoded protein is CASSLAAIPVRGDYGYTF.

The count of this clonotype is one. V and J are TRBV5-6 and TRBJ2-5; the D is unclear. There are 11 residues in the CDR3. V was cut by 0 bases and J by 10 bases, with 7 bases left in between. The germline CDR1 and CDR2 sequences are SGHDT and YYEEEE. The CDR3 DNA follows: TGTGCCAGCAGCTTGGGGCCAAACCAGTACTTC. Amino acids: CASSLGPNQYF.

The chain combines TRBV25-1 with TRBJ2-7; 9 bases agree with TRBD2. This CDR3 is 16 amino acids long. CDR1 is MGHDK, CDR2 SYGVNS, per germline. J lost 3 bases, V lost 6 bases, and 12 bases had no gene match. CDR3 sequence: CASRFRGGAVRYEQYV. In DNA form, the CDR3 reads TGTGCCAGCAGGTTTCGCGGGGGGGCCGTGCGCTACGAGCAGTACGTC.

This clonotype was seen more than once but under ten times. The CDR3 region has the DNA TGTGCCATCAGTGAGTCTCTAGCCAGCGAGCAGTACGTC. Protein: CAISESLASEQYV. This chain uses TRBV10-3 with TRBJ2-7; D possibly corresponds to TRBD2 (5 bases). V dropped 0 bases and J dropped 6 bases, with 9 bases sitting between them. This CDR3 is 13 amino acids long. The germline gives CDR1 ENHRY, CDR2 SYGVKD.

This clonotype has just one count. The chain carries TRBV5-1 and TRBJ1-2; D ambiguous. Germline lookup yields CDR1 SGHRS and CDR2 YFSETQ. The ends were cut back, 4 bases at V and 1 base at J, with 8 bases in the middle. This CDR3 comprises 13 residues. The CDR3 DNA reads as TGCGCCAGCAGCACCGACGGTAACTATGGCTACACCTTC. Encoded protein: CASSTDGNYGYTF.

J is TRBJ2-5 and V is TRBV25-1; no clear D. Germline V gene sequence: CDR1 MGHDK, CDR2 SYGVNS. V was pared by 4 bases and J by 0 bases, with 12 bases between. The CDR3 has 15 residues. DNA for the CDR3: TGTGCCAGCAGTGTTAAGGGATGGTACCAAGAGACCCAGTACTTC. It codes for CASSVKGWYQETQYF.

The rearrangement uses TRBV20-1 and TRBJ2-7; D is perhaps TRBD1 or TRBD2 (5 bases each). Trimming left V 0 bases short and J 1 base short, with 13 bases between. Germline CDR1 is DFQATT and CDR2 is SNEGSKA (reference sequence). The CDR3 loop spans 15 amino acids. The CDR3: CSARDTGTPSYEQYV. The CDR3 DNA reads TGCAGTGCTAGAGATACCGGGACGCCTTCCTACGAGCAGTACGTC.

CDR3 bases: TGTGCCAGCAGTTTCGGCGGAAAGAGCTCTGGAAACACCATATATTTT. Translated, it gives CASSFGGKSSGNTIYF. The J gene is TRBJ1-3, the V gene TRBV12-3 or TRBV12-4; no definite D call. CDR3 length equals 16 residues. V was pared by 3 bases and J by 0 bases, with 12 bases between.

This clonotype has only one observation. One end of the junction does not line up with germline, which may come from a read error. The chain joins TRBV2 to TRBJ2-5, with no clear D. The CDR3 is 15 amino acids. Germline CDR1 reads SNHLY; CDR2 reads FYNNEI. This chain's CDR3 is CASSSQASYQGTQYF. CDR3 DNA sequence: TGTGCCAGCAGTTCCCAGGCGAGCTACCAAGGGACCCAGTACTTC.

This clonotype was observed a handful of times. The rearrangement uses TRBV6-1 and TRBJ1-1; D call uncertain. The CDR3 is made up of 13 amino acids. CDR1 is MNHNS, CDR2 SASEGT, per germline. The ends were cut back, 9 bases at V and 4 bases at J, with 15 bases in the middle. CDR3 in DNA: TGTGCCAGTTCATCTTCAAGCCGCACTGAAGCTTTCTTT. It specifies CASSSSSRTEAFF.

This clonotype has only a few counts. The chain is built from TRBV3-1 and TRBJ2-7; tentatively, D is TRBD1 or TRBD2 (5 bases each). Trimming cost V 5 bases and J 6 bases, with 8 bases left between them. The germline V gene encodes CDR1 LGHDT and CDR2 YNNKEL (reference sequence). The CDR3 covers 11 residues. This CDR3 is CASSVRGEQYF. The CDR3 DNA reads as TGTGCCAGCAGCGTGAGGGGCGAGCAGTACTTC.

The chain joins TRBV3-1 to TRBJ2-5; D is possibly TRBD2 (5 bases). Germline values: CDR1 LGHDT, CDR2 YNNKEL (reference sequence). The CDR3 is 15 residues long. Trimming removed 0 bases at V and 5 bases at J, with 13 bases between. CDR3 sequence reads: CASSQEAASWETQYF. The CDR3 DNA reads TGTGCCAGCAGCCAAGAGGCGGCTAGCTGGGAGACCCAGTACTTC.

This chain connects TRBV20-1 to TRBJ1-2; D is perhaps TRBD1 (5 bases). CDR1 DFQATT and CDR2 SNEGSKA come from the germline V gene (reference sequence). The V end was cut by 6 bases, the J end by 3 bases, with 11 bases between. This CDR3 region has 12 residues. The CDR3 sequence is CSAKDRDYGYTF. Written as DNA, the CDR3 is TGCAGTGCCAAAGACAGAGACTATGGCTACACCTTC.

This clonotype has a single count. The V and J genes are TRBV20-1 and TRBJ2-6; D call uncertain. CDR1 and CDR2 (germline): DFQATT, SNEGSKA (reference sequence). The CDR3 contains 13 residues. V lost 0 bases, J lost 8 bases, and 8 bases lay in between. CDR3 nucleotides: TGCAGTGCTAGAGATACCCAGACCAACGTCCTGACTTTC. The encoded protein is CSARDTQTNVLTF.

There are a few counts of this clonotype. This rearrangement joins TRBV7-2 to TRBJ2-2; D is unresolved. Germline CDR1 and CDR2: SGHTA and FQGNSA. The CDR3 has 11 amino acids. CDR3 in DNA: TGTGCAATCCAGTTAGCCGGGGAGCTGTTTTTT. It codes for CAIQLAGELFF.

There are a few counts of this clonotype. The rearrangement uses TRBV7-2 and TRBJ2-2; D is tentatively TRBD1 or TRBD2 (5 bases each). Trimming cost V 5 bases and J 6 bases, with 10 bases left between them. Germline loops: CDR1 SGHTA, CDR2 FQGNSA. CDR3 length equals 13 residues. The CDR3 loop reads CASSRDAAGELFF. The CDR3 nucleotides are TGTGCCAGCAGCCGGGACGCCGCCGGGGAGCTGTTTTTT. The variable domain in full, with the rest retrieved from reference TRBV7-2 and TRBJ2-2, is GAGVSQSPSNKVTEKGKDVELRCDPISGHTALYWYRQSLGQGLEFLIYFQGNSAPDKSGLPSDRFSAERTGGSVSTLTIQRTQQEDSAVYLCASSRDAAGELFFGEGSRLTVL.